The 32 T cell receptor beta chains below all came from one sample that was sequenced in a study of Ad26.COV2.S vaccination and SARS-CoV-2 variants. Some clones are missing from TCRdb's copy, which holds only in-frame ones; the method was immunoSEQ multiplex PCR. This sample has about 350,000 clones, with around 90% found just once. Treatment of the sample: 19 received Ad26.COV2.S at low or high dose, single or two shots; 5 received placebo; per-sample allocation not given. Day 63 following the first vaccine or placebo injection was when the samples were taken. Source: peripheral blood, taken in a trial of Ad26.COV2.S vaccine versus placebo. The receptors here all came from a person aged 18 to 59 who received the Ad26.COV2.S COVID-19 vaccine or a placebo.

The V and J genes are TRBV27 and TRBJ1-1, with 10 bases aligning to TRBD1. Germline assignment: CDR1 MNHEY and CDR2 SMNVEV (reference sequence). CDR3 length: 18 amino acids. The junction had 15 bases not matched to a gene; V was cut back by 3 bases and J by 5 bases. The CDR3 reads CASSFLDGTGEVETEAFF. CDR3 in DNA: TGTGCCAGCAGTTTTCTCGACGGGACAGGGGAGGTCGAAACTGAAGCTTTCTTT.

V usage is TRBV3-1 (or the pseudogene TRBV3-2) and J usage is TRBJ2-5; D possibly corresponds to TRBD1 (6 bases). Deletions cut 1 base from V and 4 bases from J, with 10 bases between. The CDR3 loop spans 14 amino acids. CDR1 LGHDT and CDR2 YNNKEL come from the germline V gene (reference sequence). The CDR3, as DNA: TGTGCCAGCAGCCAAGGGGACACCCGAGAGACCCAGTACTTC. Amino acid sequence: CASSQGDTRETQYF.

As regards this clone: The same CDR3 can be traced to other DNA sequences in this sample. The V and J genes are TRBV12-3 or TRBV12-4 and TRBJ1-2; D gene unclear. The CDR3 has 13 residues. Trimming left V 1 base short and J 2 bases short, with 5 bases between. The CDR3 sequence is CASSLDRNYGYTF. CDR3 in DNA: TGTGCCAGCAGTTTAGACCGAAACTATGGCTACACCTTC.

The CDR3 nucleotides read TGCAGCGTTGGGGAGGGGCACTTGAACACTGAAGCTTTCTTT. This codes for CSVGEGHLNTEAFF. This chain connects TRBV29-1 to TRBJ1-1; D might be TRBD1 (5 bases). CDR3 length: 14 residues. The germline V gene has CDR1 SQVTM and CDR2 ANQGSEA. V lost 4 bases and J 0 bases, leaving 12 bases between the germline ends.

The chain has TRBV19 and TRBJ2-2; TRBD2 matches at 13 bases. J was trimmed by 6 bases and V by 6 bases; bases with no gene match: 7. This CDR3 is built from 16 residues. Germline V CDR1 and CDR2: LNHDA, SQIVND (reference sequence). CDR3 coding DNA: TGTGCCAGTAGGACACTAGCGGGAGGGCCCGCCGGGGAGCTGTTTTTT. Its protein is CASRTLAGGPAGELFF.

This clone was seen once. This may be a read error: a much more frequent sequence differs by one nucleotide. The rearrangement links TRBV11-1 to TRBJ2-3; no definite D call. The CDR3 covers 11 residues. CDR1 is SGHAT and CDR2 is FQDESV in the germline V gene (reference sequence). V dropped 5 bases and J dropped 3 bases, with 3 bases sitting between them. CDR3 DNA sequence: TGTGCCAGCAGCAGTACAGATACGCAGTATTTT. Its translation: CASSSTDTQYF.

The J gene is TRBJ2-7, the V gene TRBV6-1; tentatively, D is TRBD1 (5 bases). Per the germline V gene, CDR1 is MNHNS and CDR2 is SASEGT. V was clipped by 3 bases and J by 5 bases, with 17 bases between them. The CDR3 extends over 15 amino acids. CDR3 sequence reads: CASSDRKTYRNEQYF. DNA of the CDR3: TGTGCCAGCAGTGATCGTAAAACCTACAGGAACGAGCAGTACTTC.

The chain uses TRBV15 and TRBJ2-5, with D tentatively TRBD1 (5 bases). Per the germline V gene, CDR1 is LNHNV and CDR2 is YYDKDF (reference sequence). Trimming took 2 bases from V and 5 from J, leaving 9 bases between them. CDR3 length: 13 amino acids. The CDR3 DNA reads as TGTGCCACCAGCAGACAGGGTAGCGAGACCCAGTACTTC. Residues: CATSRQGSETQYF.

This chain links TRBV7-8 with TRBJ2-7; 8 nucleotides agree with TRBD1. The germline V gene has CDR1 SGHVS and CDR2 FQNEAQ. Germline trimming cut 1 base from V and 2 bases from J; bases unmatched to any gene: 4. CDR3 length: 15 residues. CDR3 in amino acids: CASSLGAGGAYEQYF. The CDR3 DNA is TGTGCCAGCAGCTTAGGGGCAGGGGGCGCCTACGAGCAGTACTTC.

This clone was counted only a few times. This sequence joins TRBV4-1 and TRBJ1-5; D unresolved. The ends were cut back, 4 bases at V and 7 bases at J, with 17 bases in the middle. CDR3 length: 15 residues. Looked up from germline, CDR1 is MGHRA and CDR2 is YSYEKL. The CDR3 region has the DNA TGCGCCAGCAGCCCAGGACCGGGAGGGCGGCAGCCCCAGCATTTT. Its protein is CASSPGPGGRQPQHF.

The chain employs TRBV2 and TRBJ2-2, with 7 bases fitting TRBD1. The CDR3 spans 15 residues. Germline V CDR1 and CDR2: SNHLY, FYNNEI. The V gene end was trimmed by 4 bases and the J gene end by 5 bases; junction bases not matched to a gene: 7. CDR3 sequence reads: CASSATGTATGELFF. The DNA of the CDR3 is TGTGCCAGCAGTGCCACCGGGACAGCAACCGGGGAGCTGTTTTTT.

This clone appeared a few times. This CDR3 is also generated by other DNA sequences in the sample. The J gene is TRBJ2-7, the V gene TRBV14; D uncertain. V was trimmed by 1 base and J by 0 bases, leaving 4 bases between them. The CDR3 consists of 13 residues. Germline lookup yields CDR1 SGHDN and CDR2 FVKESK. CDR3 in amino acids: CASSQAGSYEQYF. The CDR3 DNA follows: TGTGCCAGCAGCCAAGCTGGCTCCTACGAGCAGTACTTC.

This rearrangement joins TRBV7-9 to TRBJ2-1, with D unresolved. This CDR3 has 14 amino acids. V dropped 4 bases and J dropped 0 bases, with 7 bases sitting between them. Germline loops: CDR1 SEHNR, CDR2 FQNEAQ (reference sequence). The CDR3 here is CASSSKSSYNEQFF. The CDR3, as DNA: TGTGCCAGCAGCTCAAAGAGCTCCTACAATGAGCAGTTCTTC.

The rearrangement links TRBV9 to TRBJ2-7; D remains unclear. V shed 0 bases and J shed 4 bases, with 11 bases lying between them. The germline V gene encodes CDR1 SGDLS and CDR2 YYNGEE. The CDR3 spans 14 residues. CDR3 loop: CASSVDSVTYEQYF. The CDR3 DNA reads as TGTGCCAGCAGCGTAGACAGCGTTACTTACGAGCAGTACTTC.

The J gene is TRBJ2-2, the V gene TRBV11-3; D gene ambiguous. This CDR3 spans 16 amino acids. Per the germline V gene, CDR1 is SGHNT and CDR2 is YENEEA. V was pared by 0 bases and J by 4 bases, with 12 bases between. The CDR3 here is CASSLDVGTSTGELFF. The CDR3 DNA follows: TGTGCCAGCAGCTTAGACGTCGGTACGTCCACCGGGGAGCTGTTTTTT. Combining the CDR3 with reference TRBV11-3 and TRBJ2-2 gives the whole variable domain EAGVVQSPRYKIIEKKQPVAFWCNPISGHNTLYWYLQNLGQGPELLIRYENEEAVDDSQLPKDRFSAERLKGVDSTLKIQPAELGDSAVYLCASSLDVGTSTGELFFGEGSRLTVL.

This clone was counted once. This chain links TRBV7-3 with TRBJ2-5; 7 bases map to TRBD1. This CDR3 is 15 amino acids long. Germline V gives CDR1 SGHTA, CDR2 FQGTGA. Trimming at V came to 5 bases and at J to 5 bases, leaving 11 bases not matched to a gene. The CDR3 sequence is CASSPNDRVEETQYF. For the CDR3, the DNA is TGTGCCAGCAGCCCTAATGACAGGGTTGAGGAGACCCAGTACTTC.

This chain links TRBV9 with TRBJ1-1; D is possibly TRBD1 (6 bases). The germline V and J ends were trimmed by 2 bases and 5 bases, with 13 bases remaining between them. The germline CDR1 and CDR2 sequences are SGDLS and YYNGEE. The CDR3 is 14 residues long. CDR3 DNA sequence: TGTGCCAGCAGCGTCGGGGGGCGCGGGACTGAAGCTTTCTTT. Its translation: CASSVGGRGTEAFF.

The genes are TRBV30 and TRBJ1-2; the match to TRBD1 covers 7 bases. Germline lookup yields CDR1 GTSNPN and CDR2 SVGIG (reference sequence). The CDR3 is made up of 12 amino acids. Trimming cost V 4 bases and J 6 bases; bases outside gene matches: 5. The CDR3 nucleotides read TGTGCCTGGAAGAGGACAGGTGATGGCTACACCTTC. Translation gives CAWKRTGDGYTF.

This clone was seen ten or more times. V usage is TRBV28 and J usage is TRBJ1-1; perhaps TRBD1 as D (6 bases). Germline lookup yields CDR1 MDHEN and CDR2 SYDVKM. Trimming shortened V by 3 bases and J by 3 bases, and 11 bases separated the two germline ends. The CDR3 has 14 amino acids. For the CDR3, the DNA is TGTGCCAGCAGTTTCCCGGGGGCCTACACTGAAGCTTTCTTT. It specifies CASSFPGAYTEAFF.

The chain recombines TRBV27 with TRBJ1-5, with a tentative D call TRBD1 (6 bases). The germline CDR1 and CDR2 sequences are MNHEY and SMNVEV (reference sequence). With 4 bases removed from V and 3 bases from J, the gap between germline ends came to 13 bases. This CDR3 is built from 15 residues. CDR3 nucleotide sequence: TGTGCCAGCAGTTCCTCGACAGGCCACAATCAGCCCCAGCATTTT. Protein: CASSSSTGHNQPQHF.

V gene TRBV7-2 combines with J gene TRBJ2-3, with 9 positions matching TRBD2. The CDR3 loop spans 16 amino acids. Per the germline V gene, CDR1 is SGHTA and CDR2 is FQGNSA. Trimming cost V 0 bases and J 6 bases; bases outside gene matches: 7. CDR3 residues: CASSLASGSATDTQYF. The CDR3 nucleotides read TGTGCCAGCAGCTTAGCTAGCGGGAGTGCCACGGATACGCAGTATTTT.

The J gene is TRBJ2-1, the V gene TRBV12-5; 11 nucleotides agree with TRBD1. The junction had 9 bases not matched to a gene; V was cut back by 0 bases and J by 8 bases. The CDR3 length is 17 residues. CDR1 and CDR2 from the germline V gene are LGHNT and FRNRAP. The CDR3 nucleotides are TGTGCTAGTGGTTTGGTACTGGACAGGGGGCCTGAGGATGAGCAGTTCTTC. It translates to CASGLVLDRGPEDEQFF.

The chain combines TRBV12-5 with TRBJ1-2; D gene unclear. Trimming took off 5 bases at V and 5 bases at J, with 12 bases between the two ends. This CDR3 contains 13 residues. Germline lookup yields CDR1 LGHNT and CDR2 FRNRAP. The CDR3 bases are TGTGCTAGTGGTGAGGCCCTTGGTTATGGCTACACCTTC. It specifies CASGEALGYGYTF.

The rearrangement joins TRBV30 to TRBJ1-2; a possible D gene is TRBD1 (6 bases). V lost 0 bases and J lost 7, with 12 bases in between. The germline V gene encodes CDR1 GTSNPN and CDR2 SVGIG (reference sequence). This CDR3 comprises 13 residues. The CDR3 reads CAWSVRGEGGYTF. CDR3 DNA sequence: TGTGCCTGGAGTGTGAGGGGGGAGGGTGGCTACACCTTC.

The gene calls are TRBV27 and TRBJ1-2, with 10 bases identical to TRBD1. This CDR3 comprises 15 residues. Germline-derived CDR1 and CDR2 are MNHEY and SMNVEV (reference sequence). V shed 5 bases, J shed 8 bases, and the junction held 11 bases outside the gene matches. The CDR3 DNA follows: TGTGCCAGCAGTACCCGCCCGACAGGGGGCTGGGGCTACACCTTC. Translated: CASSTRPTGGWGYTF.

CDR3 nucleotides: TGTGCCAGCAGCTCCGAGGGGGTCACCGGGGAGCTGTTTTTT. This gives the protein CASSSEGVTGELFF. V is TRBV11-3 and J is TRBJ2-2; TRBD1 is a possible D gene (6 bases). Trimming stripped 4 bases from V and 4 bases from J, with 10 bases between. Germline CDR1 and CDR2: SGHNT and YENEEA. CDR3 length: 14 residues.

J is TRBJ2-1 and V is TRBV6-2 or TRBV6-3; 7 bases line up with TRBD2. Germline V CDR1 and CDR2: MNHEY, SVGEGT. The trim removed 0 bases at V and 9 bases at J, leaving 11 bases unmatched. CDR3 length: 16 amino acids. CDR3 sequence (DNA): TGTGCCAGCAGTTACTCTGTTTCGCGGGGGATCGGTGAGCAGTTCTTC. It codes for CASSYSVSRGIGEQFF.

The chain links TRBV10-3 to TRBJ2-1; D is undetermined. Trimming left V 4 bases short and J 6 bases short, with 16 bases between. The CDR3 is 15 residues long. Per the germline V gene, CDR1 is ENHRY and CDR2 is SYGVKD. CDR3 amino acids: CAISGGGNTANEQFF. CDR3 nucleotide sequence: TGTGCCATCAGTGGAGGTGGTAACACCGCCAATGAGCAGTTCTTC.

In its sample, this clone was seen a few times. Within the sample, other DNA sequences also encode this same CDR3. J is TRBJ2-7 and V is TRBV19; the match to TRBD1 covers 8 bases. J was trimmed by 1 base and V by 3 bases; bases with no gene match: 2. CDR1 is LNHDA and CDR2 is SQIVND in the germline V gene (reference sequence). The CDR3 length is 14 residues. CDR3 protein: CASSIGTGSYEQYF. The CDR3 DNA follows: TGTGCCAGTAGTATCGGGACAGGTTCCTACGAGCAGTACTTC.

This chain joins TRBV28 and TRBJ2-1; TRBD2 might be the D (6 bases). Germline assignment: CDR1 MDHEN and CDR2 SYDVKM. V dropped 10 bases and J dropped 0 bases, with 19 bases sitting between them. CDR3 length equals 16 residues. The CDR3 DNA follows: TGTGCCACAGCCCGCCGCCCGGGGGACTCCTACAATGAGCAGTTCTTC. It translates to CATARRPGDSYNEQFF.

This clone was seen a single time. The rearrangement uses TRBV7-3 and TRBJ1-2, with 10 bases identical to TRBD1. The CDR3 is 16 amino acids. The junction had 12 bases not matched to a gene; V was cut back by 5 bases and J by 6 bases. Germline loops: CDR1 SGHTA, CDR2 FQGTGA. Written as DNA, the CDR3 is TGTGCCAGCAGCCCGACAGGGGGCTTACTTCAGGATGGCTACACCTTC. It is translated as CASSPTGGLLQDGYTF.

The V gene is TRBV30, the J gene TRBJ2-2; no clear D. V dropped 4 bases and J dropped 1 base, with 7 bases sitting between them. This CDR3 contains 13 residues. Germline CDR1 GTSNPN, CDR2 SVGIG (reference sequence). In nucleotides, the CDR3 is TGTGCCTGGAAGCACCAGAACACCGGGGAGCTGTTTTTT. Its translation: CAWKHQNTGELFF.